The rows below give T cell receptor beta chains drawn from one sample of a study of cytotoxic CD8 clonotypes in ibrutinib-treated CLL. TCRdb keeps only in-frame clones here, not all; method: immunoSEQ multiplex PCR. This table has under 300,000 clones, 60% to 75% appearing once. This specimen consisted of PBMCs, obtained after 24 months of ibrutinib treatment. The receptors shown here come from a human donor with chronic lymphocytic leukemia. CDR3s include the opening cysteine and the closing phenylalanine or tryptophan. Fields, in order: clone size, V gene, J gene, D gene, CDR3 protein, CDR3 DNA. The D gene is left open where the match is weak. The listing skips clone size in some rows; elsewhere it reads once, few, many or a size class.

few,TRBV27,TRBJ2-7,TRBD2,CATRTSGSYEQYF,TGTGCCACCCGGACTAGCGGGAGTTACGAGCAGTACTTC
few,TRBV27,TRBJ2-7,NA,CASSARSRQYF,TGTGCCAGCAGTGCTCGGTCGCGGCAGTACTTC
NA,TRBV2,TRBJ2-7,NA,CASSENLTPRAISHEQYF,TGTGCCAGCAGTGAGAATTTGACGCCCAGGGCAATTTCCCACGAGCAGTACTTC
once,TRBV11-2,TRBJ2-7,NA,CASSPDGGNYEQYF,TGTGCCAGCAGCCCGGACGGAGGAAACTACGAGCAGTACTTC
NA,TRBV4-3,TRBJ2-2,NA,CASSQDRVDTGELFF,TGCGCCAGCAGCCAAGACAGGGTGGACACCGGGGAGCTGTTTTTT
NA,TRBV18,TRBJ2-7,TRBD1,CASSPSNGQVFEQYF,TGTGCCAGCTCACCTTCTAACGGACAGGTATTCGAGCAGTACTTC
NA,TRBV6-5,TRBJ1-5,NA,CASSLTVNSNQPQHF,TGTGCCAGCAGTCTGACAGTTAATAGCAATCAGCCCCAGCATTTT
once,TRBV5-1,TRBJ1-4,NA,CASSLVADRPNEKLFF,TGCGCCAGCAGCTTGGTTGCAGACAGGCCGAATGAAAAACTGTTTTTT
NA,TRBV9,TRBJ2-1,TRBD2,CASNQGTSGVEQFF,TGTGCCAGCAACCAGGGGACTAGCGGGGTTGAGCAGTTCTTC
NA,TRBV6-6,TRBJ1-5,NA,CASSFQQNQPQHF,TGTGCCAGCAGTTTTCAACAGAATCAGCCCCAGCATTTT
NA,TRBV2,TRBJ2-1,TRBD2,CASRDGGTSGRPYNEQFF,TGTGCCAGCAGGGATGGGGGGACTAGCGGGAGGCCCTACAATGAGCAGTTCTTC
few,TRBV19,TRBJ2-1,TRBD2,CASSILVAGGNNEQFF,TGTGCCAGTAGTATACTGGTAGCGGGAGGTAACAATGAGCAGTTCTTC
NA,TRBV27,TRBJ2-2,NA,CASSLLLNTGELFF,TGTGCCAGCAGTTTATTGCTGAACACCGGGGAGCTGTTTTTT
NA,TRBV11-2,TRBJ2-1,NA,CASSLGVRELGFF,TGTGCCAGCAGCTTAGGGGTTAGGGAGCTCGGGTTCTTC
many,TRBV7-9,TRBJ2-2,NA,CASSVAENTGELFF,TGTGCCAGCAGCGTAGCGGAGAACACCGGGGAGCTGTTTTTT
NA,TRBV27,TRBJ2-6,NA,CASSLGGANVLTF,TGTGCCAGCAGTTTAGGCGGGGCCAACGTCCTGACTTTC
NA,TRBV7-8,TRBJ1-5,NA,CASSSGVDQPQHF,TGTGCCAGCAGCTCAGGGGTGGATCAGCCCCAGCATTTT
NA,TRBV6-5,TRBJ1-2,TRBD1,CASSYSINRGFYGYTF,TGTGCCAGCAGTTACTCCATTAACAGGGGTTTTTATGGCTACACCTTC
NA,TRBV28,TRBJ2-1,TRBD2,CASSLLGGELSYNEQFF,TGTGCCAGCAGTTTATTGGGGGGGGAACTCTCCTACAATGAGCAGTTCTTC
NA,TRBV27,TRBJ2-1,NA,CASSLLASDEQFF,TGTGCCAGCAGTTTACTAGCAAGTGATGAGCAGTTCTTC
NA,TRBV6-5,TRBJ2-7,NA,CASIGGGTYEQYF,TGTGCCAGCATAGGGGGGGGAACCTACGAGCAGTACTTC
few,TRBV30,TRBJ2-7,TRBD2,CAWAGTSGRGEQYF,TGTGCCTGGGCCGGGACTAGCGGGAGAGGTGAGCAGTACTTC
NA,TRBV5-1,TRBJ2-7,NA,CASSLGWGLLYEQYF,TGCGCCAGCAGCTTAGGTTGGGGCCTGCTCTACGAGCAGTACTTC
NA,TRBV11-2,TRBJ2-7,TRBD1,CASVGTAGPYEQYF,TGTGCCAGCGTGGGGACAGCTGGACCCTACGAGCAGTACTTC